Shown below are 20 T cell receptor beta chains from a single sample sequenced in a study of CD8+CD57+ T cells in acquired aplastic anemia. Template material for TCR beta VDJ and CDR3 profiling consisted of genomic DNA. From the reads, TCRdb called clonotypes with MiXCR, one entry per CDR3 protein. The sample has hundreds of thousands of distinct CDR3 sequences; 25% to 40% are singletons. Patients included in sequencing had previously demonstrated CD8+CD57+ cell expansion by flow cytometry. Sequencing input: sorted CD4+, CD8+, or CD8+CD57+ T cells (not recorded which) from PBMCs. The origin of the receptors is a human donor with aplastic anemia.

CDR3 nucleotide sequence: TGTGCCAGCAGTTTAACAGCAGGGCGGTCACCCCTCCACTTT. Translating it yields CASSLTAGRSPLHF. The V call is TRBV28, the J call TRBJ1-6, with D tentatively TRBD1 (5 bases). Trimming left V 2 bases short and J 10 bases short, with 12 bases between. Germline V gene lookup returns CDR1 MDHEN and CDR2 SYDVKM. There are 14 residues in the CDR3.

The gene calls are TRBV19 and TRBJ1-2; D is possibly TRBD1 (5 bases). This CDR3 is 14 amino acids long. From germline, CDR1 is LNHDA and CDR2 SQIVND (reference sequence). V shed 5 bases and J shed 7 bases, with 17 bases lying between them. As DNA, the CDR3 is TGTGCCAGTAGTCTCAGACCTGGGGCCTCTGGCTACACCTTC. Amino acids: CASSLRPGASGYTF.

The genes are TRBV20-1 and TRBJ2-1, with 14 bases matching TRBD2. The CDR3 is made up of 15 amino acids. V was pared by 2 bases and J by 8 bases, with 5 bases of the junction left unmatched. Germline CDR1 reads DFQATT; CDR2 reads SNEGSKA (reference sequence). CDR3 loop: CSARPRLAGGDEQFF. As DNA, the CDR3 is TGCAGTGCTAGACCTCGACTAGCGGGGGGGGATGAGCAGTTCTTC.

Details on this clonotype: This may arise from a read error, as a much more abundant clone is one base away. The genes are TRBV11-2 and TRBJ2-3; the D gene could be TRBD1 or TRBD2 (5 bases each). Germline assignment: CDR1 SGHAT and CDR2 FQNNGV. CDR3 length: 15 amino acids. V was cut by 5 bases and J by 10 bases, with 22 bases left in between. The CDR3: CASSPVGTSSDAQYF. The CDR3 DNA reads as TGTGCCAGCAGCCCGGTCGGGACGTCGAGCGATGCGCAGTATTTT.

This chain connects TRBV20-1 to TRBJ1-6; D is unclear. Looked up from germline, CDR1 is DFQATT and CDR2 is SNEGSKA (reference sequence). V gave up 0 bases and J gave up 4 bases, with 7 bases separating them. The CDR3 length is 14 residues. CDR3 nucleotides: TGCAGTGCTAGAGATCAAGTTTATAATTCACCCCTCCACTTT. It is translated as CSARDQVYNSPLHF.

This clonotype was counted a few times. The chain couples TRBV20-1 to TRBJ2-3; 12 bases align to TRBD2. V trimming: 6 bases; J trimming: 4 bases; junction bases outside the gene matches: 8. This CDR3 is 15 amino acids long. The germline gives CDR1 DFQATT, CDR2 SNEGSKA (reference sequence). The CDR3 region is CSAEQASGRADTQYF. CDR3 nucleotides: TGCAGTGCCGAGCAGGCTAGCGGGAGGGCAGATACGCAGTATTTT.

The chain is built from TRBV6-1 and TRBJ2-7; 10 nucleotides line up with TRBD1. V gave up 7 bases and J gave up 2 bases; unmatched junction bases: 8. Germline V CDR1 and CDR2: MNHNS, SASEGT. The CDR3 is made up of 15 amino acids. For the CDR3, the DNA is TGTGCCAGCACCGACAGGGGGCGGAACACCTACGAGCAGTACTTC. Protein product: CASTDRGRNTYEQYF.

For this clonotype: A clone one base away is much larger, so this may be a read error. This chain uses TRBV19 with TRBJ1-3; D not certain. The CDR3 covers 15 residues. Germline assignment: CDR1 LNHDA and CDR2 SQIVND (reference sequence). V lost 7 bases and J 0 bases, leaving 13 bases between the germline ends. CDR3 amino acids: CASKTTADSGNTIYF. In DNA, the CDR3 is TGTGCCAGTAAAACAACAGCTGACTCTGGAAACACCATATATTTT.

The chain is built from TRBV30 and TRBJ1-5; D unclear. The germline gives CDR1 GTSNPN, CDR2 SVGIG (reference sequence). Trimming left V 2 bases short and J 0 bases short, with 8 bases between. CDR3 length equals 14 residues. CDR3 nucleotides: TGTGCCTGGAGTAGGGCCTATAGCAATCAGCCCCAGCATTTT. As protein: CAWSRAYSNQPQHF.

This clonotype occurred once. Its ends do not fully match the called genes, so a read error is possible. The V gene is TRBV19, the J gene TRBJ1-5; 7 bases fit TRBD1. Germline values: CDR1 LNHDA, CDR2 SQIVND (reference sequence). This CDR3 region has 15 residues. CDR3 nucleotide sequence: TGTGCCAGCAGTAAACAGACAGGGACCAATCAGCCCCAGCATTTT. It is translated as CASSKQTGTNQPQHF. Based on the CDR3 plus reference TRBV19 and TRBJ1-5, the full variable domain is DGGITQSPKYLFRKEGQNVTLSCEQNLNHDAMYWYRQDPGQGLRLIYYSQIVNDFQKGDIAEGYSVSREKKESFPLTVTSAQKNPTAFYLCASSKQTGTNQPQHFGDGTRLSIL.

This clonotype was seen a single time. This rearrangement joins TRBV11-1 to TRBJ1-4, with 8 bases identical to TRBD1. CDR1 and CDR2 from the germline V gene are SGHAT and FQDESV (reference sequence). V was clipped by 2 bases and J by 4 bases; unmatched bases: 6. This CDR3 has 16 residues. For the CDR3, the DNA is TGTGCCAGCAGCTTACCTACAGGGGGACTTAATGAAAAACTGTTTTTT. It encodes CASSLPTGGLNEKLFF.

The rearrangement links TRBV2 to TRBJ1-5; unclear D gene. This CDR3 region has 13 residues. The V gene's germline CDR1 is SNHLY and CDR2 FYNNEI. Trimming removed 5 bases from V and 7 bases from J, with 12 bases in between. CDR3 protein: CASSLASSQPQHF. The CDR3 bases are TGTGCCAGCAGTTTAGCCAGTTCCCAGCCCCAGCATTTT.

This clonotype has more than one count but fewer than ten. This chain joins TRBV12-5 and TRBJ1-1; possibly TRBD1 for D (6 bases). Trimming stripped 6 bases from V and 2 bases from J, with 13 bases between. This CDR3 comprises 14 residues. Germline CDR1 and CDR2: LGHNT and FRNRAP. This chain's CDR3 is CASGLGQPNTEAFF. The CDR3 DNA is TGTGCTAGTGGCCTCGGACAGCCTAACACTGAAGCTTTCTTT.

Regarding this clonotype: This may be a read error, as it is one base from a much larger clone. The chain joins TRBV19 to TRBJ1-3; D not resolved. Trimming cost V 5 bases and J 6 bases, with 17 bases left between them. CDR1 is LNHDA, CDR2 SQIVND, per germline (reference sequence). The CDR3 sequence is 15 residues long. CDR3 sequence (DNA): TGTGCCAGTAGTGCAGCAGTATTAGGTGAAAACACCATATATTTT. Translated, it gives CASSAAVLGENTIYF.

This clonotype was observed a handful of times. This chain joins TRBV9 and TRBJ2-4; 8 positions agree with TRBD1. Unmatched junction bases numbered 7, after V lost 4 bases and J lost 1 base. This CDR3 spans 16 amino acids. From germline, CDR1 is SGDLS and CDR2 YYNGEE. CDR3 sequence: CASSPRTGWAKNIQYF. The CDR3 DNA is TGTGCCAGCAGCCCCCGGACAGGGTGGGCCAAAAACATTCAGTACTTC.

This clonotype was observed a handful of times. This chain connects TRBV19 to TRBJ1-2; D is perhaps TRBD1 (6 bases). CDR1 LNHDA and CDR2 SQIVND come from the germline V gene (reference sequence). The CDR3 runs to 18 residues. V was cut by 0 bases and J by 0 bases, with 17 bases left in between. The CDR3 DNA reads as TGTGCCAGTAGTATAGATTCAGGGGCCCCTTCCTCTAACTATGGCTACACCTTC. Protein: CASSIDSGAPSSNYGYTF.

This clonotype showed up many times. The rearrangement uses TRBV20-1 and TRBJ1-5; TRBD1 agrees at 7 bases. The CDR3 is 12 amino acids. Germline V CDR1 and CDR2: DFQATT, SNEGSKA (reference sequence). V was clipped by 5 bases and J by 7 bases; unmatched bases: 5. The CDR3 nucleotides are TGCAGTGCTGACAGGGTGAAGCAGCCCCAGCATTTT. The encoded protein is CSADRVKQPQHF.

This clonotype was found a few times. The chain joins TRBV7-8 to TRBJ1-1, with a tentative D call TRBD1 (5 bases). CDR3 length equals 15 residues. V was trimmed by 7 bases and J by 0 bases, leaving 15 bases between them. Germline V lookup: CDR1 SGHVS, CDR2 FQNEAQ. Here the CDR3 reads CASKEGRFMNTEAFF. CDR3 bases: TGTGCCAGCAAAGAGGGACGGTTCATGAACACTGAAGCTTTCTTT. The full variable domain, rest sourced from reference TRBV7-8 and TRBJ1-1, is GAGVSQSPRYKVAKRGQDVALRCDPISGHVSLFWYQQALGQGPEFLTYFQNEAQLDKSGLPSDRFFAERPEGSVSTLKIQRTQQEDSAVYLCASKEGRFMNTEAFFGQGTRLTVV.

On this clonotype: This clone may be a read error of a much larger clone one base away. This sequence joins TRBV2 and TRBJ2-7; 9 nucleotides align to TRBD1. The germline CDR1 and CDR2 sequences are SNHLY and FYNNEI. CDR3 size: 14 residues. CDR3 residues: CASIGQGTSYGQYF. CDR3 nucleotide sequence: TGTGCCAGCATTGGACAGGGGACTTCCTACGGGCAGTACTTC. Combining the CDR3 with reference TRBV2 and TRBJ2-7 gives the whole variable domain EPEVTQTPSHQVTQMGQEVILRCVPISNHLYFYWYRQILGQKVEFLVSFYNNEISEKSEIFDDQFSVERPDGSNFTLKIRSTKLEDSAMYFCASIGQGTSYGQYFGPGTRLTVT.

This clonotype turned up a few times. This rearrangement joins TRBV25-1 to TRBJ2-7; TRBD2 aligns across 9 bases. Germline lookup yields CDR1 MGHDK and CDR2 SYGVNS. V lost 5 bases, J lost 6 bases, and 8 bases stayed unmatched. The CDR3 loop spans 14 amino acids. The CDR3 DNA is TGTGCCAGCAGTTTCAGCGGGAGGTCTAGCGAGCAGTACTTC. This gives the protein CASSFSGRSSEQYF.